This section outlines one TCR beta chain sequence together with its context. Its antigen is undetermined. This specimen belongs to a study of OX40 agonist ivuxolimab in advanced cancers. For the study at large: With ivuxolimab, an agonistic anti-OX40 (CD134) antibody, patients were treated. Study-level results: Determination of antigen specificity was not performed for the expanded peripheral T cells.

Sequencing was performed with immunoSEQ multiplex PCR; in TCRdb, only in-frame clones are kept and a portion is missing. The repertoire holds about 59,000 clones, about 83% seen once, with around 0.7% in the top ten. CDR3 length: 11 residues. V lost 3 bases and J lost 7; bases outside the gene matches: 1. Germline values: CDR1 SQVTM, CDR2 ANQGSEA. The receptor was derived from an adult with an advanced solid tumor such as melanoma, head and neck, liver or kidney cancer. The sequences come from CD4+ or CD8+ T cells sorted from blood, collected in a trial of the OX40 agonist ivuxolimab. V is TRBV29-1 and J is TRBJ1-2; 8 positions match TRBD1. CDR3 loop: CSVDTGGGYTF. The CDR3 DNA reads as TGCAGCGTTGACACAGGGGGTGGCTACACCTTC. The whole variable domain, remainder taken from reference TRBV29-1 and TRBJ1-2, is SAVISQKPSRDICQRGTSLTIQCQVDSQVTMMFWYRQQPGQSLTLIATANQGSEATYESGFVIDKFPISRPNLTFSTLTVSNMSPEDSSIYLCSVDTGGGYTFGSGTRLTVV.